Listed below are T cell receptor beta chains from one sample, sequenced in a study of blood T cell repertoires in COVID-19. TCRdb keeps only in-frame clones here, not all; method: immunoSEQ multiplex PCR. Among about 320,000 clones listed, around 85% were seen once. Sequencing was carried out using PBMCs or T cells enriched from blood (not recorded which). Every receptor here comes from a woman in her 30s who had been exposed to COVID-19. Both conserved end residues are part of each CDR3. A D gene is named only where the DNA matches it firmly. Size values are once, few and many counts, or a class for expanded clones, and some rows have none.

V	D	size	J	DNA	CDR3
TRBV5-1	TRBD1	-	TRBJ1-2	TGCGCCAGCAGCTCAGAACCCGGGACAGGTGGTTTGGGCTACACCTTC	CASSSEPGTGGLGYTF
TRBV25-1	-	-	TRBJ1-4	TGTGCCAGCAGTGACTCGGGTTTCCATGAAAAACTGTTTTTT	CASSDSGFHEKLFF
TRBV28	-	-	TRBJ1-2	TGTGCCAGCAGACCCCCACAGGGAAGGGTGGATGGCTACACCTTC	CASRPPQGRVDGYTF
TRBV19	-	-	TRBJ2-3	TGTGCCAGTAGTTTCCACAGGGATACGCAGTATTTT	CASSFHRDTQYF
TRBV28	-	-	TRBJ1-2	TGTGCCAGCAGTTCGGGTAGAGGCTTAGATTATGGCTACACCTTC	CASSSGRGLDYGYTF
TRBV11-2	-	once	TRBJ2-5	TGTGCCAGCAGCTTTTACACATTACCGCAAGAGACCCAGTACTTC	CASSFYTLPQETQYF
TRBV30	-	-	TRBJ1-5	TGTGCCTGGAGTGCCGACGTTGTAAGGGGGCCCCAGCATTTT	CAWSADVVRGPQHF
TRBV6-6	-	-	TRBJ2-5	TGTGCCAGCAGTGATTCCGGGGTCCAAGAGACCCAGTACTTC	CASSDSGVQETQYF
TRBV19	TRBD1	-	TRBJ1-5	TGTGCCAGTAGTGCGGACAGGGAGATTAGCAATCAGCCCCAGCATTTT	CASSADREISNQPQHF
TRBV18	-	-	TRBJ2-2	TGTGCCAGCTCACCCCCGGGCAGGGTCCACACCGGGGAGCTGTTTTTT	CASSPPGRVHTGELFF
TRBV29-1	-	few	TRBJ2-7	TGCAGCGTTGAAGACGTTTCCTACGAGCAGTACTTC	CSVEDVSYEQYF
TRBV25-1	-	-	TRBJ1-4	TGTGCCAGCAGTGAGTCGGGAACGGCGGCCAAACTGTTTTTT	CASSESGTAAKLFF
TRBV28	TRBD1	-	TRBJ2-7	TGTGCCAGCAGTCTCCAAGGGACAGCTCTTGCTTACGAGCAGTACTTC	CASSLQGTALAYEQYF
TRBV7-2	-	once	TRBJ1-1	TGTGCCAGCAGCCAGAGGACGGGGGGGACTGAAGCTTTCTTT	CASSQRTGGTEAFF
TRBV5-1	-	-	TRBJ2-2	TGCGCCAGCAGCTTGGTAACAGGTAGCTCCGGGGAGCTGTTTTTT	CASSLVTGSSGELFF
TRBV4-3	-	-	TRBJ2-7	TGCGCCAGCAGCCAAGATTCAGGGGCCCCTTACGAGCAGTACTTC	CASSQDSGAPYEQYF
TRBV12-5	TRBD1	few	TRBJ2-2	TGTGCTAGTGGTTTGGGGGACAGTTCGAACACCGGGGAGCTGTTTTTT	CASGLGDSSNTGELFF
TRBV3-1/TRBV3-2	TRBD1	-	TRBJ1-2	TGTGCCAGCAGCCAATTAGAAGGACAGGCCCTCTATGGCTACACCTTC	CASSQLEGQALYGYTF
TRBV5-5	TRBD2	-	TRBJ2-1	TGTGCCAGCAGCTTCCGACTAGCCCCCAATGAGCAGTTCTTC	CASSFRLAPNEQFF
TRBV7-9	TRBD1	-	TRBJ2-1	TGTGCCAGCAGCTCCTGGGACAGGGCCTACAATGAGCAGTTCTTC	CASSSWDRAYNEQFF
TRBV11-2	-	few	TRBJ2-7	TGTGCCAGCAGCTTCTCGGGTGTTGACGAGCAGTACTTC	CASSFSGVDEQYF
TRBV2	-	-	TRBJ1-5	TGTGCCAGCAGTGAAGGGGAGGAAACGCCCCAGCATTTT	CASSEGEETPQHF
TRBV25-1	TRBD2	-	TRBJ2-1	TGTGCCAGCAGTGTGGGGCGGGAGCATGAGCAGTTCTTC	CASSVGREHEQFF
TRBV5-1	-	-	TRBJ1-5	TGCGCCAGCATAGGGGCAGGCAATCAGCCCCAGCATTTT	CASIGAGNQPQHF
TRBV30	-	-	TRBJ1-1	TGTGCCCGGGGGGCGCAGGACACTGAAGCTTTCTTT	CARGAQDTEAFF
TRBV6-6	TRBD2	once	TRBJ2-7	TGTGCCAGCAGTCCAATAGGGACTAGCGGAGTCTACGAGCAGTACTTC	CASSPIGTSGVYEQYF
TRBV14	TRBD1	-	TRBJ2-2	TGTGCCAGCAGCCAAGAGGCACAGGGGCCTGTTTACACCGGGGAGCTGTTTTTT	CASSQEAQGPVYTGELFF
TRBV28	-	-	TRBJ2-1	TGTGCCAGCAGCGCCGGGGGTTACAATGAGCAGTTCTTC	CASSAGGYNEQFF
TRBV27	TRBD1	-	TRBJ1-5	TGTGCCAGCAGTGGGACAGGGGGATATCAGCCCCAGCATTTT	CASSGTGGYQPQHF
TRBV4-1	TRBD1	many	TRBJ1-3	TGCGCCAGCAGCCAAGCGCCCGGGACAGGGGCTGGAAACACCATATATTTT	CASSQAPGTGAGNTIYF
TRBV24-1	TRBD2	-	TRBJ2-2	TGTGCCACCAGTGATCCCCCTAGCGGGAGGCCAAACACCGGGGAGCTGTTTTTT	CATSDPPSGRPNTGELFF
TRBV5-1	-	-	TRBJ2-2	TGCGCCAGCAATCTCGACAGGTTGACCGGGGAGCTGTTTTTT	CASNLDRLTGELFF
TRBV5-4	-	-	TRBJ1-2	TGTGCCAGCAGCTCCGGCACAGGGACTGGCTACACCTTC	CASSSGTGTGYTF
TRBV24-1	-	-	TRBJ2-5	TGTGCCACCAGTGACAGGTATACTTGGACCCAGTACTTC	CATSDRYTWTQYF
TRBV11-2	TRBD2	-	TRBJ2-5	TGTGCCAGCAGCCTCTACACTACTAGCGGGGGGAAAGAGACCCAGTACTTC	CASSLYTTSGGKETQYF
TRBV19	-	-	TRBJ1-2	TGTGCCAGTAGTCACACAACCCTCTATGGCTACACCTTC	CASSHTTLYGYTF
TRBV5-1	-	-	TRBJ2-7	TGCGCCAGCACCTCGCAGTTCTACGAGCAGTACTTC	CASTSQFYEQYF
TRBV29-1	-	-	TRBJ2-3	TGCAGCGTTGAAGAACAGGAGGGCCGGACGCAGTATTTT	CSVEEQEGRTQYF
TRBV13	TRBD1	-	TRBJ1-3	TGTGCCAGCAGCTCCGACAGGGAAGCTGGAAACACCATATATTTT	CASSSDREAGNTIYF
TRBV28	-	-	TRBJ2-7	TGTGCCAGCAGTACAATCGGGAGCTCCTACGAGCAGTACTTC	CASSTIGSSYEQYF
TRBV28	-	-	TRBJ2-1	TGTGCCAGCAGTTTTCTAGACGGTCTAAGCAATGAGCAGTTCTTC	CASSFLDGLSNEQFF
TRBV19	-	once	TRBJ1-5	TGTGCCAGTAGAGGGAGCAACAATCAGCCCCAGCATTTT	CASRGSNNQPQHF
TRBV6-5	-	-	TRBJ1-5	TGTGCCAGCGGGGGCGGCCAGCCCCAGCATTTT	CASGGGQPQHF
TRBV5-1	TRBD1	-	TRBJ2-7	TGCGCCAGCAGCACCGGACAGGGGATCTCCTACGAGCAGTACTTC	CASSTGQGISYEQYF